This note documents a single T cell receptor (beta chain) sequence. Looked up from germline, CDR1 is MNHNS and CDR2 is SASEGT. The CDR3 runs 15 residues. V gave up 2 bases and J gave up 11 bases; unmatched junction bases: 11. The data were taken from a study of blood T cells in healthy people across ages. PCR was performed a second time for roughly 7 to 12 cycles using a sample-barcoded 5' primer and a J-beta primer mix. MiXCR was run by TCRdb on the 5' RACE reads, yielding one entry per CDR3 protein. The table lists roughly 1,300,000 distinct CDR3 sequences, 55% to 75% of them singletons. The chain carries TRBV6-1 and TRBJ2-5; 10 nucleotides agree with TRBD2. Material for sequencing was blood. The receptor was derived from a young man in good health. The CDR3 region has the DNA TGTGCCAGCAGTGAAACCGCTAGCGGGAGTGATGAGCAGTACTTC. It codes for CASSETASGSDEQYF.